The clone carrying this TCR beta chain was detected only a few times. These data are taken from a study of blood T cell repertoires in COVID-19. The overall study: Sources were T cells, B-cell-depleted T cells, or PBMCs; the material itself was cDNA or gDNA.

Authors' methods: How many nucleated cells were present was estimated from reference gene primer amplification. Assay: immunoSEQ multiplex PCR; the TCRdb copy retains only in-frame clones and omits some. V, J and clone size are those of that table, while D and trimming were read from the DNA. The data show about 390,000 clones, with about 87% seen just once and approximately 10% held by the top ten. Germline-derived CDR1 and CDR2 are LGHNA and YNFKEQ. After removal of 0 bases from V and 6 bases from J, the junction contained 7 bases not matched to a gene. The CDR3 has 15 amino acids. Assignments of participants to cohorts depended upon their own reported clinical history.

The sequenced material came from PBMCs or T cells enriched from blood (not recorded which). This chain joins TRBV4-2 and TRBJ2-7; 8 nucleotides line up with TRBD1. This clonotype originated in a woman between 45 and 60 years old who had recovered from COVID-19. CDR3 coding DNA: TGTGCCAGCAGCCAAGAATTGACAGGGGTAAGCGAGCAGTACTTC. Translating it yields CASSQELTGVSEQYF.